A selection of T cell receptor beta chains follows, all from one sample in a study of blood T cells in healthy people across ages. TCRdb re-called the 5' RACE reads through MiXCR, storing one row per CDR3 protein. The sample has around 800,000 distinct CDR3 sequences, 35% to 50% seen once. Sequences were obtained from blood. Receptors originate from an elderly man in good health. Both conserved end residues are part of each CDR3. The D gene is left open where the match is weak. Rows may omit the clone size; those that give it use once, few, many or a size class.

.	TRBJ2-3	TRBV5-6	.	CASSPLEVARTQYF	TGTGCCAGCAGCCCTCTAGAGGTGGCGCGTACGCAGTATTTT
.	TRBJ1-5	TRBV20-1	once	CGARGNQFDQPQHF	TGCGGTGCTAGAGGTAACCAGTTCGATCAGCCCCAGCATTTT
.	TRBJ1-6	TRBV6-5	few	CASSFERNSPLHF	TGTGCCAGCAGTTTCGAAAGGAATTCACCCCTCCACTTT
TRBD1	TRBJ2-1	TRBV7-9	.	CASSFGTGDNEQFF	TGTGCCAGCAGCTTCGGGACAGGGGACAATGAGCAGTTCTTC
TRBD2	TRBJ2-7	TRBV20-1	.	CSARGTSGRLYEQYF	TGCAGTGCTAGAGGGACTAGCGGGAGACTCTATGAGCAGTACTTC
.	TRBJ2-2	TRBV9	.	CASSVDPGVNTGELFF	TGTGCCAGCAGCGTAGATCCGGGGGTGAACACCGGGGAGCTGTTTTTT
.	TRBJ2-1	TRBV20-1	.	CSSHIGEQYNEQFF	TGCAGTTCCCATATAGGAGAGCAGTACAATGAGCAGTTCTTC
.	TRBJ2-3	TRBV29-1	.	CSVDRERTDTQYF	TGCAGCGTTGACCGGGAAAGGACAGATACGCAGTATTTT
.	TRBJ1-2	TRBV10-1	.	CASSAWGNYGYTF	TGCGCCAGCAGTGCGTGGGGAAACTATGGCTACACCTTC
.	TRBJ1-5	TRBV12-3/TRBV12-4	.	CASSLRGVGQLQHF	TGTGCCAGCAGTTTAAGAGGGGTCGGACAGCTCCAGCATTTT
TRBD2	TRBJ2-3	TRBV24-1	.	CATSDRLAGALDTQYF	TGTGCCACCAGTGATCGACTAGCGGGAGCGCTAGATACGCAGTATTTT
.	TRBJ2-7	TRBV2	few	CASRRVYEQYF	TGTGCCAGCAGGCGGGTGTACGAGCAGTACTTC
.	TRBJ2-1	TRBV4-2	many	CASSQDHSVNEQFF	TGTGCCAGCAGCCAAGATCATTCGGTCAATGAGCAGTTCTTC
.	TRBJ2-2	TRBV6-6	.	CASNRNTGELFF	TGTGCCAGCAATAGGAACACCGGGGAGCTGTTTTTT
.	TRBJ2-3	TRBV2	few	CASSVGSAADTQYF	TGTGCCAGCAGTGTGGGATCAGCGGCAGATACGCAGTATTTT
.	TRBJ1-4	TRBV20-1	few	CSARDRRGLGANEKLFF	TGCAGTGCTAGAGATAGGCGGGGGCTCGGGGCTAATGAAAAACTGTTTTTT
TRBD2	TRBJ2-1	TRBV12-3/TRBV12-4	.	CASGTGTNRKFF	TGTGCCAGCGGAACCGGGACTAACCGTAAGTTCTTC
.	TRBJ2-5	TRBV5-1	few	CASSLWDTSDTQYF	TGCGCCAGCAGCCTGTGGGACACCTCAGATACCCAGTACTTC
TRBD2	TRBJ2-4	TRBV4-3	.	CASSEASGSYSYNEQYF	TGCGCCAGCAGCGAGGCTAGCGGGTCTTACTCCTACAATGAGCAGTACTTC
.	TRBJ2-7	TRBV7-2	few	CASSLAQAHYYEQYF	TGTGCCAGCAGCTTAGCCCAGGCTCACTACTACGAGCAGTACTTC
TRBD2	TRBJ2-3	TRBV7-2	.	CASSSRGSGRIGTQYF	TGTGCCAGCAGCTCCCGAGGTAGCGGGAGGATAGGTACGCAGTATTTT
TRBD2	TRBJ2-1	TRBV15	.	CATSRDLASGGAMQFF	TGTGCCACCAGCAGAGACTTGGCTAGCGGGGGGGCCATGCAGTTCTTC
.	TRBJ2-3	TRBV21-1	once	CASRNFGRSTDTQYF	TGTGCCAGTAGAAATTTTGGACGCAGCACAGATACGCAGTATTTT
.	TRBJ2-5	TRBV4-1	many	CASSRSQETQYF	TGCGCCAGCAGCCGGTCCCAAGAGACCCAGTACTTC
TRBD1	TRBJ1-4	TRBV7-9	.	CASGLVGTGGGEKLFF	TGTGCCAGCGGCTTAGTCGGGACAGGGGGCGGTGAAAAACTGTTTTTT
.	TRBJ1-2	TRBV6-5	many	CASTQGQGGGYTF	TGTGCCAGCACCCAAGGGCAGGGAGGAGGCTACACCTTC
TRBD2	TRBJ2-3	TRBV7-2	.	CAGSLKLAGADTQYF	TGTGCCGGCAGCTTAAAACTAGCGGGAGCAGATACGCAGTATTTT
.	TRBJ2-7	TRBV12-3/TRBV12-4	few	CASSPRGTVGNYEQYF	TGTGCCAGCAGTCCTCGGGGGACAGTCGGGAACTACGAGCAGTACTTC
.	TRBJ1-4	TRBV5-1	.	CASSYTELRGEKLFF	TGCGCCAGCAGCTACACCGAGTTACGCGGTGAAAAGCTGTTTTTT
.	TRBJ2-7	TRBV27	.	CASSLRDKEGTYEQYF	TGTGCCAGCAGTCTCCGGGACAAGGAGGGTACCTACGAGCAGTACTTC
.	TRBJ2-1	TRBV25-1	.	CASSEYHGGNHNEQFF	TGTGCCAGCAGTGAATATCACGGGGGAAACCACAATGAGCAGTTCTTC
.	TRBJ2-7	TRBV15	few	CATSRDFLAPREQYF	TGTGCCACCAGCAGAGACTTCCTAGCGCCCCGCGAGCAGTACTTC
.	TRBJ1-1	TRBV5-1	few	CASSSPGRVNTEAFF	TGCGCCAGCAGCTCCCCGGGGAGGGTGAACACTGAAGCTTTCTTT
.	TRBJ2-7	TRBV4-1	few	CASSTKWKQGAYEQYF	TGCGCCAGCAGCACTAAATGGAAACAGGGCGCTTACGAGCAGTACTTC
TRBD1	TRBJ2-3	TRBV24-1	.	CATSDPGTGDTDTQYF	TGTGCCACCAGTGATCCTGGGACAGGGGATACAGATACGCAGTATTTT
.	TRBJ2-3	TRBV5-1	.	CASRASVYTQYF	TGCGCCAGCAGAGCCAGCGTCTATACGCAGTATTTT
TRBD2	TRBJ2-5	TRBV5-1	.	CASSRPGTSGIQETQYF	TGCGCCAGCAGCCGTCCCGGGACTAGCGGGATTCAAGAGACCCAGTACTTC
TRBD2	TRBJ2-1	TRBV6-2/TRBV6-3	.	CASSYPRTSDWSQFF	TGTGCCAGCAGTTACCCCCGGACTAGTGATTGGTCGCAGTTCTTC
.	TRBJ2-5	TRBV9	.	CASSSFSRLGETQYF	TGTGCCAGCAGCTCCTTCTCGCGATTGGGAGAGACCCAGTACTTC
TRBD2	TRBJ2-3	TRBV14	.	CASSPPASGNPDTQYF	TGTGCCAGCAGCCCCCCGGCTAGCGGGAATCCAGATACGCAGTATTTT
.	TRBJ2-3	TRBV18	few	CASSLRQSREATDTQYF	TGTGCCAGCTCACTAAGACAGAGCAGGGAGGCAACAGATACGCAGTATTTT
.	TRBJ1-3	TRBV5-1	.	CASSLAGTALSGNTIYF	TGCGCCAGCAGCTTGGCCGGGACTGCACTCTCTGGAAACACCATATATTTT
TRBD2	TRBJ2-5	TRBV5-1	.	CASSVLLAGNEQYF	TGCGCCAGCAGCGTCTTACTAGCGGGTAATGAGCAGTACTTC
.	TRBJ2-6	TRBV6-5	.	CASSPLVAGANVLTF	TGTGCCAGCAGTCCCCTCGTGGCTGGGGCCAACGTCCTGACTTTC
TRBD2	TRBJ2-3	TRBV12-3/TRBV12-4	.	CASHGGGGTDTQYF	TGTGCCAGCCATGGGGGGGGGGGCACAGATACGCAGTATTTT
.	TRBJ2-3	TRBV9	.	CASSAPQAEGDTQYF	TGTGCCAGCAGCGCCCCCCAAGCGGAGGGAGATACGCAGTATTTT
TRBD2	TRBJ2-3	TRBV29-1	.	CSVDSGNTQYF	TGCAGCGTTGATAGCGGGAATACGCAGTATTTT